This T cell receptor (beta chain) was observed in a study of cytomegalovirus exposure and HLA in healthy donors. The CDR3 covers 17 residues. Per the germline V gene, CDR1 is SGHAT and CDR2 is FQNNGV. Trimming took 5 bases from V and 6 from J; bases not matched to a gene: 14. Researchers ran the PCR with 60 Vbeta and 13 Jbeta primers. The data were produced by immunoSEQ multiplex PCR, yet TCRdb's version contains in-frame clones alone and is incomplete. The repertoire holds some 140,000 clones, over 70% seen once, with more than 10% in the top ten. About this clone: Its target is unknown.

Study-wide points: Immune exposure information comprised only CMV serostatus. Trimming of TCR beta V- and J-genes showed a link, identified in a later analysis, to a missense DCLRE1C variant.

This TCR came from a man aged 25 to 45 in good health and CMV-seropositive. Material: PBMCs. This chain uses TRBV11-2 with TRBJ2-1; TRBD1 agrees at 9 bases. This CDR3 reads CASSAPTQGAGSNEQFF. CDR3 in DNA: TGTGCCAGCAGCGCCCCCACACAGGGGGCAGGATCCAATGAGCAGTTCTTC.